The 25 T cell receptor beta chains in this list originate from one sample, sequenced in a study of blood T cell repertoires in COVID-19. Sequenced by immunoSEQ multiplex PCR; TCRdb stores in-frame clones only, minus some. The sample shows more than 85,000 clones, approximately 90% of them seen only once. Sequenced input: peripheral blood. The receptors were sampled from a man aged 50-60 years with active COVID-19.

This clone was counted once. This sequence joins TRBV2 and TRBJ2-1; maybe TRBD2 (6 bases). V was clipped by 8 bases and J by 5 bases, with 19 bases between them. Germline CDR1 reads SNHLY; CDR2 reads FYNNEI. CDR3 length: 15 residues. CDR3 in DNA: TGTGCCAGCCAGGACGGGGGTACATGGGACAATGAGCAGTTCTTC. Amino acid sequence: CASQDGGTWDNEQFF.

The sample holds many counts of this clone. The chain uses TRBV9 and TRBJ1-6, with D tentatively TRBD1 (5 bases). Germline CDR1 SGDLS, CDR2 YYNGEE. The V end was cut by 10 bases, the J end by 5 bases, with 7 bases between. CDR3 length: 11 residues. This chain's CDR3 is CAAGDNSPLHF. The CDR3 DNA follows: TGTGCCGCGGGGGATAATTCACCCCTCCACTTT. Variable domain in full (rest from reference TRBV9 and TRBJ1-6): DSGVTQTPKHLITATGQRVTLRCSPRSGDLSVYWYQQSLDQGLQFLIQYYNGEERAKGNILERFSAQQFPDLHSELNLSSLELGDSALYFCAAGDNSPLHFGNGTRLTVT.

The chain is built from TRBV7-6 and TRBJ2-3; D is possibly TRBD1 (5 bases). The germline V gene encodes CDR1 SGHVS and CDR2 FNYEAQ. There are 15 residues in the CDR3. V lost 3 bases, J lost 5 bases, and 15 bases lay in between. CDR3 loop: CASSLGQGKGDTQYF. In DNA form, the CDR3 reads TGTGCCAGCAGCTTGGGGCAGGGAAAGGGAGATACGCAGTATTTT.

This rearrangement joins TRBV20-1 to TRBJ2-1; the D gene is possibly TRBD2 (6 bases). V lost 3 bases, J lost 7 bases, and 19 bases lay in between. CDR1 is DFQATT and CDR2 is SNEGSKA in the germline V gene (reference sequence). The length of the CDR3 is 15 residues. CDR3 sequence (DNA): TGCAGTGCTAGTTATCCTAGCGACTATAGGAATGAGCAGTTCTTC. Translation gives CSASYPSDYRNEQFF.

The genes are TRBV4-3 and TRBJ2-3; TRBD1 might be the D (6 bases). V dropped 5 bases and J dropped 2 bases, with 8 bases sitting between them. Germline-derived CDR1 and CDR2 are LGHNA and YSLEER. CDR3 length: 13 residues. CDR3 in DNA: TGCGCCAGCAGCAGGGGGATCACAGATACGCAGTATTTT. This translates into CASSRGITDTQYF.

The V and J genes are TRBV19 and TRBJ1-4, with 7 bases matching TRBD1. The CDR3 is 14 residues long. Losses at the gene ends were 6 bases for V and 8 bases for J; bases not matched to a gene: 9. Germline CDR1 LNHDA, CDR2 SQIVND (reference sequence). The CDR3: CASSFRGGEEKLFF. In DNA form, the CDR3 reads TGTGCCAGTAGCTTCCGAGGGGGCGAGGAAAAACTGTTTTTT.

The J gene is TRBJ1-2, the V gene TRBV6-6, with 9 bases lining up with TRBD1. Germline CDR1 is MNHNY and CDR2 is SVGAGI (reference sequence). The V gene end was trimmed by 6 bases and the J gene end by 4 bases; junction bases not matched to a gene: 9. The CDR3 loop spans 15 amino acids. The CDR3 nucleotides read TGTGCCAGCAGCGGGCAGGGACAGGGTGGCTATGGCTACACCTTC. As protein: CASSGQGQGGYGYTF.

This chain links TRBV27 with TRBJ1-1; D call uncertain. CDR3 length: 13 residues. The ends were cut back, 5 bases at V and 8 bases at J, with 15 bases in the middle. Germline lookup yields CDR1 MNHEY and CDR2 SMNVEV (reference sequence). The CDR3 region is CASSLSPRVEAFF. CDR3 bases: TGTGCCAGCAGTCTCTCCCCTCGGGTGGAAGCTTTCTTT.

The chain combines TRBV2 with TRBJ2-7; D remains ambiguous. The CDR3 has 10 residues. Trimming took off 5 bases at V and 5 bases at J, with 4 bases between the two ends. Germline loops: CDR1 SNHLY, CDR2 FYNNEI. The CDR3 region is CASSYDEQYF. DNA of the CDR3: TGTGCCAGCAGTTATGACGAGCAGTACTTC.

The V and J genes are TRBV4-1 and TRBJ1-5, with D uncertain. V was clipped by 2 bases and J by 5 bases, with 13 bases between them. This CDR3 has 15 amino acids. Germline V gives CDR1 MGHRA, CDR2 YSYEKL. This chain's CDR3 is CASSQNPGPYQPQHF. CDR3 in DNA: TGCGCCAGCAGCCAAAATCCGGGTCCATATCAGCCCCAGCATTTT.

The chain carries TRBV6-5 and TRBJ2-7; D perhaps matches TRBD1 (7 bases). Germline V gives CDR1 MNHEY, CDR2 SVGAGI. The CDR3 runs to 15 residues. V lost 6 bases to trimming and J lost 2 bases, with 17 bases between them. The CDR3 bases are TGTGCCAGCAGACCAGACAGGGCGGGAACCTACGAGCAGTACTTC. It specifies CASRPDRAGTYEQYF.

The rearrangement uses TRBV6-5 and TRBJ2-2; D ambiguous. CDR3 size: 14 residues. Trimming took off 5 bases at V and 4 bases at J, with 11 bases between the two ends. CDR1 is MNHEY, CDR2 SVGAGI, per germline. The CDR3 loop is CASSTRIGTGELFF. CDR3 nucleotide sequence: TGTGCCAGCAGTACCCGCATCGGCACCGGGGAGCTGTTTTTT.

This CDR3 reads CASSLSRGPSSYNEQFF. CDR3 DNA: TGTGCCAGCAGCTTAAGTAGGGGGCCCAGCTCCTACAATGAGCAGTTCTTC. The chain uses TRBV7-8 and TRBJ2-1, with 7 bases fitting TRBD1. Germline CDR1 and CDR2: SGHVS and FQNEAQ. J lost 0 bases, V lost 2 bases, and 7 bases had no gene match. This CDR3 is built from 17 residues.

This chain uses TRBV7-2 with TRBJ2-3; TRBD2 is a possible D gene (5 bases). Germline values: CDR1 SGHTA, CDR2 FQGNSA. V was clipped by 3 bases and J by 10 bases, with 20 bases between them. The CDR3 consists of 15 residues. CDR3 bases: TGTGCCAGCAGCTTGTACTGGCAGGTCATGGGAGCGCAGTATTTT. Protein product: CASSLYWQVMGAQYF.

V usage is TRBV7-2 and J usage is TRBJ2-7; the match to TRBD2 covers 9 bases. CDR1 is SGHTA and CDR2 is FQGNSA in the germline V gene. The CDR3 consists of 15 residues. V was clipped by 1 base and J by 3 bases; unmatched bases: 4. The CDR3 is CASSLDGSGGYEQYF. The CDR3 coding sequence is TGTGCCAGCAGCTTAGATGGTAGCGGGGGCTACGAGCAGTACTTC. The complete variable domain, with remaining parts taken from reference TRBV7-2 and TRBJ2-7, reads GAGVSQSPSNKVTEKGKDVELRCDPISGHTALYWYRQSLGQGLEFLIYFQGNSAPDKSGLPSDRFSAERTGGSVSTLTIQRTQQEDSAVYLCASSLDGSGGYEQYFGPGTRLTVT.

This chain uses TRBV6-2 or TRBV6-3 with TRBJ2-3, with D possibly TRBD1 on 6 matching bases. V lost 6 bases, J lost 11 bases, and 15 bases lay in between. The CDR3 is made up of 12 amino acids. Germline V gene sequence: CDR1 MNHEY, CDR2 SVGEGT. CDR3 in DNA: TGTGCCAGCAGCCACTTGGGGGCCTGGCAGTATTTT. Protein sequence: CASSHLGAWQYF.

Here the CDR3 DNA reads TGTGCCAGCAGCTGGGAGTTGGGGACAGGGGTTGGAAACATTCAGTACTTC. This gives the protein CASSWELGTGVGNIQYF. The gene calls are TRBV5-6 and TRBJ2-4, with 10 bases aligning to TRBD1. Trimming took 3 bases from V and 6 from J; bases not matched to a gene: 12. The germline gives CDR1 SGHDT, CDR2 YYEEEE. The CDR3 consists of 17 residues.

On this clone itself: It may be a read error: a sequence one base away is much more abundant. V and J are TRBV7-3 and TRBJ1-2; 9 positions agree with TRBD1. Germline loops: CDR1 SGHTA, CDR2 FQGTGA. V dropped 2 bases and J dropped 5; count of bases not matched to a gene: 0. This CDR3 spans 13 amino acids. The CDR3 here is CASSLGTGYGYTF. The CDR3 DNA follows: TGTGCCAGCAGCTTAGGGACAGGGTATGGCTACACCTTC.

CDR3 in DNA: TGTGCCAGCCGCCCTTCACTAGAGTCGCAGTATTTT. Residues: CASRPSLESQYF. The gene calls are TRBV6-2 or TRBV6-3 and TRBJ2-3; a possible D gene is TRBD2 (5 bases). The ends were cut back, 8 bases at V and 10 bases at J, with 16 bases in the middle. Germline V gene data show CDR1 as MNHEY and CDR2 as SVGEGT. This CDR3 has 12 residues.

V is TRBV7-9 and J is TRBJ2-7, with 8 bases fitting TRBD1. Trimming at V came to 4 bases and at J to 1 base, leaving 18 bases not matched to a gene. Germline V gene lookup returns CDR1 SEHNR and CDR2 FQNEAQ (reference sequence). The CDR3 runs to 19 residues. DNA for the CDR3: TGTGCCAGCAGCTCCCGGACAGGGTCTGATCTGGTTGGATCCTACGAGCAGTACTTC. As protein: CASSSRTGSDLVGSYEQYF.

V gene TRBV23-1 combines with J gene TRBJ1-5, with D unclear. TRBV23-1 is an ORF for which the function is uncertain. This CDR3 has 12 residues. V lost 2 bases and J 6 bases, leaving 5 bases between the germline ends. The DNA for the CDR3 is TGCGCCAGCAGTCAAGCGGGTCAGCCCCAGCATTTT. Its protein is CASSQAGQPQHF.

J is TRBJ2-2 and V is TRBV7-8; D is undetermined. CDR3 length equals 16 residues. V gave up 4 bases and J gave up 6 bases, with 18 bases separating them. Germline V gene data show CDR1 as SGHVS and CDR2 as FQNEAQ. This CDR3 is CASSSRSQRVAGELFF. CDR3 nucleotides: TGTGCCAGCAGCTCGAGGAGCCAGCGTGTGGCCGGGGAGCTGTTTTTT. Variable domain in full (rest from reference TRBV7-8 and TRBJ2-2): GAGVSQSPRYKVAKRGQDVALRCDPISGHVSLFWYQQALGQGPEFLTYFQNEAQLDKSGLPSDRFFAERPEGSVSTLKIQRTQQEDSAVYLCASSSRSQRVAGELFFGEGSRLTVL.

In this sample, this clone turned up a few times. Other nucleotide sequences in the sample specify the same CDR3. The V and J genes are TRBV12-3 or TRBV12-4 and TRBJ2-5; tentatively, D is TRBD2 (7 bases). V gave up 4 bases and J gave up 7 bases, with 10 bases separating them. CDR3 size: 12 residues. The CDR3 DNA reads TGTGCCAGCAGTTCGAGGGGGGGGACCCAGTACTTC. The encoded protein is CASSSRGGTQYF.

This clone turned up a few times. The DNA for the CDR3 is TGCGCCAGCAGCCAAGTAGCGGGCACCGGGGAGCTGTTTTTT. Its translation: CASSQVAGTGELFF. The chain joins TRBV4-1 to TRBJ2-2; 7 nucleotides align to TRBD2. This CDR3 has 14 residues. V lost 1 base and J lost 4; bases outside the gene matches: 0. CDR1 and CDR2 (germline): MGHRA, YSYEKL.

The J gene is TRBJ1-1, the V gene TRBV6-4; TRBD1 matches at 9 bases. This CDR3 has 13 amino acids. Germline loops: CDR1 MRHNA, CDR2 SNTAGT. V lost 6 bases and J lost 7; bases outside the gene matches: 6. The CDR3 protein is CASSERQGDEAFF. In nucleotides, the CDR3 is TGTGCCAGCAGCGAAAGACAGGGGGATGAAGCTTTCTTT.